This T cell receptor beta chain emerged from a study of CD8 T cells in ankylosing spondylitis. Study-level points and caveats: A TCR beta motif made of under 10 highly homologous variants seemed typical of ankylosing spondylitis blood.

Comment on this clonotype: Its antigen is not known.

TCRdb re-analysed the 5' RACE reads in MiXCR, keeping a single row per CDR3 protein. This sample carries about 540,000 distinct CDR3 sequences, about 12% of them seen once, and the ten largest clones take around 6.8%. With 0 bases removed from V and 8 bases from J, the gap between germline ends came to 14 bases. Germline CDR1 and CDR2: DFQATT and SNEGSKA (reference sequence). There are 14 residues in the CDR3. Input material: blood, either unsorted or a sorted T cell fraction (not recorded which). The chain employs TRBV20-1 and TRBJ2-1; D gene ambiguous. The TCR sequence derives from a male donor with ankylosing spondylitis. CDR3 protein: CSARDPGILDEQFF. The CDR3 nucleotides read TGCAGTGCTAGAGATCCCGGAATCCTTGATGAGCAGTTCTTC.